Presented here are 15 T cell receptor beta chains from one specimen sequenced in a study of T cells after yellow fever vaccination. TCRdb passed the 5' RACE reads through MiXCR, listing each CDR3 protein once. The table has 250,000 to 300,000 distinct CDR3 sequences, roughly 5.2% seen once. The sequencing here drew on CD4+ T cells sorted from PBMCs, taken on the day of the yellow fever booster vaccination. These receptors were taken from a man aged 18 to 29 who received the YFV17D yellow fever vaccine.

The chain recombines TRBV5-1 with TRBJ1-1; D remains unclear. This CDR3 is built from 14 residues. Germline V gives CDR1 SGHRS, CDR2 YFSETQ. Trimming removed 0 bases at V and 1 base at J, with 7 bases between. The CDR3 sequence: CASSLVGRNTEAFF. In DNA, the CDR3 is TGCGCCAGCAGCTTGGTCGGGAGGAACACTGAAGCTTTCTTT.

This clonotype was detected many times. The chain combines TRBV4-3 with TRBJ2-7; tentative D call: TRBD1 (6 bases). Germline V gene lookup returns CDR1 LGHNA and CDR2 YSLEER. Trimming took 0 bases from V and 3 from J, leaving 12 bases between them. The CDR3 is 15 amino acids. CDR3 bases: TGCGCCAGCAGCCAAGAAGGGACACCAGTCTACGAGCAGTACTTC. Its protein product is CASSQEGTPVYEQYF.

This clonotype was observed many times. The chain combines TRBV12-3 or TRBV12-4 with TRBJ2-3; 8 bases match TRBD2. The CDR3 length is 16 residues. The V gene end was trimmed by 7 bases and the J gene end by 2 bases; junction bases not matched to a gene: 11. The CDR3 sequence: CASILSGGYYTDTQYF. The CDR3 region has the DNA TGTGCCAGCATCCTAAGCGGGGGATATTACACAGATACGCAGTATTTT.

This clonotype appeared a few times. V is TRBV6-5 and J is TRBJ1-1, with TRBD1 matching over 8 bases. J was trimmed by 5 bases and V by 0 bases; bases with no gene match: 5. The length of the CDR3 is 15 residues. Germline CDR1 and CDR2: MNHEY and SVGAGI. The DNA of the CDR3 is TGTGCCAGCAGTTACTCGGACAGGGAAGTGACTGAAGCTTTCTTT. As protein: CASSYSDREVTEAFF.

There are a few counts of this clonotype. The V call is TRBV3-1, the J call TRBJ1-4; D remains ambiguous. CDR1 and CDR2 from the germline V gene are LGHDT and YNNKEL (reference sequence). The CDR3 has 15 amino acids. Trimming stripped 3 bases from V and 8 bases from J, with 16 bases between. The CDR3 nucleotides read TGTGCCAGCAGCCATTCGCGTGGAGGAGGGGAAAAACTGTTTTTT. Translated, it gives CASSHSRGGGEKLFF.

The CDR3 nucleotides read TGTGCCAGCTCACCGGCGGGGGATACGCAGTATTTT. Its protein product is CASSPAGDTQYF. The gene calls are TRBV18 and TRBJ2-3; TRBD2 might be the D (6 bases). The CDR3 covers 12 residues. V shed 3 bases and J shed 6 bases, with 7 bases lying between them. Germline V lookup: CDR1 KGHSH, CDR2 LQKENI.

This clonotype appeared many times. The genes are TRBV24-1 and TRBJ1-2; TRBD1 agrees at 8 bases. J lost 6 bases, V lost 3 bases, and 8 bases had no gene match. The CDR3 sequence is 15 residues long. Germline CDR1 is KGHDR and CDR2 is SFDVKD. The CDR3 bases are TGTGCCACCAGTGATCCCACTATGACAGGGGATGGCTACACCTTC. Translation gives CATSDPTMTGDGYTF.

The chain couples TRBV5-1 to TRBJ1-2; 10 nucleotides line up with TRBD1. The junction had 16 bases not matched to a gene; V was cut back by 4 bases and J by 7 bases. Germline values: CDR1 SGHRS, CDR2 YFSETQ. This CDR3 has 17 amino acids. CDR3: CASSATGTGAVPGGYTF. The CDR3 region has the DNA TGCGCCAGCAGCGCCACCGGGACAGGGGCAGTCCCGGGTGGCTACACCTTC.

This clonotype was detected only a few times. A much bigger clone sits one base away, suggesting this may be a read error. CDR3: CASSRDSLYEQYV. In DNA, the CDR3 is TGTGCCAGCAGCCGGGACAGCCTCTACGAGCAGTACGTC. This sequence joins TRBV7-8 and TRBJ2-7; TRBD1 agrees at 7 bases. V shed 5 bases, J shed 3 bases, and the junction held 4 bases outside the gene matches. Germline lookup yields CDR1 SGHVS and CDR2 FQNEAQ. This CDR3 region has 13 residues.

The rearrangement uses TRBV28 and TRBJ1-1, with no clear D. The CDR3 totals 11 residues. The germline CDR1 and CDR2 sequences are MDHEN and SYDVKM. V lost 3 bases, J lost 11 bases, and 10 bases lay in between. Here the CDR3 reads CASSFRGGAFF. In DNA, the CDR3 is TGTGCCAGCAGTTTTCGAGGTGGGGCTTTCTTT.

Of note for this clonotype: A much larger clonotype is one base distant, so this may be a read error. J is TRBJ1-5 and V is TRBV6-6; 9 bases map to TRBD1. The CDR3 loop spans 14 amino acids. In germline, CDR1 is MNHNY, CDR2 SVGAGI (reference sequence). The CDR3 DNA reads TGTGCCAGCAGTACGACAGGGGGGGATCAGCCCCATCATTTT. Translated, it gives CASSTTGGDQPHHF.

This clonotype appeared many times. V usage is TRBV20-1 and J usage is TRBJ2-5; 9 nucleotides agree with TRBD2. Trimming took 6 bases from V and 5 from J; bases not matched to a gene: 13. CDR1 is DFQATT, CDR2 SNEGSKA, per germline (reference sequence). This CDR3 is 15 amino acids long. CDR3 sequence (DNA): TGCAGTGCCAAGAGGGTAGCGGGGGTGGTTGAGACCCAGTACTTC. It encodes CSAKRVAGVVETQYF.

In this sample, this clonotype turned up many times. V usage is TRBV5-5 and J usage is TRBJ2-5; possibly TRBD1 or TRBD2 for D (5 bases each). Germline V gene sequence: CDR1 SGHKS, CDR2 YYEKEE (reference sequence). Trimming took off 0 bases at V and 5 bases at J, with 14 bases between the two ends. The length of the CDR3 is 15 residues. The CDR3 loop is CASSLAGNEGETQYF. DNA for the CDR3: TGTGCCAGCAGCTTGGCCGGGAACGAGGGGGAGACCCAGTACTTC.

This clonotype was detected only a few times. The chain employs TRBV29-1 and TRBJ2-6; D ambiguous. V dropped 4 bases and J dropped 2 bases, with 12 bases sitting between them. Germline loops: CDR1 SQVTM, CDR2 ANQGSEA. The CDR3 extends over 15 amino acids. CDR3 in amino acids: CSVVDSGTGANVLTF. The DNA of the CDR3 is TGCAGCGTTGTCGACTCGGGCACTGGGGCCAACGTCCTGACTTTC.

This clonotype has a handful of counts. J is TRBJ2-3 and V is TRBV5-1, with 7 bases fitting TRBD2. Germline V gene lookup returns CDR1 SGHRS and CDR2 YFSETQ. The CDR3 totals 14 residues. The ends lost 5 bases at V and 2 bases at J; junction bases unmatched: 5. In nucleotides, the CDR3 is TGCGCCAGCAGGGGAGCGGGGAACACAGATACGCAGTATTTT. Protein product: CASRGAGNTDTQYF.